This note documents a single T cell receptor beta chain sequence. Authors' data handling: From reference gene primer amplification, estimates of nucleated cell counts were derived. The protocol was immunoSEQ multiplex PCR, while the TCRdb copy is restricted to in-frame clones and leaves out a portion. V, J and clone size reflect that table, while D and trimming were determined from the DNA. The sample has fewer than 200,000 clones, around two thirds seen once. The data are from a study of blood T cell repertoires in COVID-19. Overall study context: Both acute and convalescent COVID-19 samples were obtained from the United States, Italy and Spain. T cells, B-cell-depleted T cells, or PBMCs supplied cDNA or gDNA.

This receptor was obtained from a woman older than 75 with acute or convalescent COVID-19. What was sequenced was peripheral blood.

As DNA, the CDR3 is TGTGCCAGCAGTTACTCGAATACCCCGTTGCGCCAGTACTTC. This translates into CASSYSNTPLRQYF. V is TRBV6-2 or TRBV6-3 and J is TRBJ2-5, with D uncertain. CDR1 and CDR2 from the germline V gene are MNHEY and SVGEGT. This CDR3 is built from 14 residues. V lost 0 bases and J lost 10, with 15 bases in between.